This T cell receptor beta chain was found in a study of blood T cells in healthy people across ages. Study observations and caveats: Diversity of TCR beta per million T cells declined in a roughly linear way with age.

With a J-beta primer mix and a sample-barcoded 5' primer, a second PCR ran roughly 6 to 11 cycles. TCRdb re-called the 5' RACE reads with MiXCR, one entry per CDR3 protein. Of fewer than 2,000,000 distinct CDR3 sequences listed, around 40% are singletons. This clonotype came up once. The antigen is not known. Germline lookup yields CDR1 DFQATT and CDR2 SNEGSKA (reference sequence). The CDR3 has 18 amino acids. The sample was blood. The chain combines TRBV20-1 with TRBJ2-4, with 9 bases that match TRBD1. The J call may be wrong; the DNA end is better matched by TRBJ2-7. The sequence derives from a human donor in good health. The CDR3 region has the DNA TGCAGTGCTAGAGATCCATCCGGGACAGGGTACAGCGACTACGAGCAGTACTTC. This encodes CSARDPSGTGYSDYEQYF.